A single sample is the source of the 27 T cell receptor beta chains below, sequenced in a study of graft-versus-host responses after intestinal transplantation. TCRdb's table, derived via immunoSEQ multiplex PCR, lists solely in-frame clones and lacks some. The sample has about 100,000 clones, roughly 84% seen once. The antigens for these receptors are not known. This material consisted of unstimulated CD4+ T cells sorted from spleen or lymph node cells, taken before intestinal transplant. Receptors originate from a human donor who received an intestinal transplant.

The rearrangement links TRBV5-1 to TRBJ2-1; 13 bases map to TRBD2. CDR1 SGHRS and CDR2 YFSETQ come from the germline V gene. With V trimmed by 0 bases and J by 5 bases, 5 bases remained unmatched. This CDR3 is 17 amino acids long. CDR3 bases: TGCGCCAGCAGCTTGGCTCCGGGACTAGCGGGGAACAATGAGCAGTTCTTC. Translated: CASSLAPGLAGNNEQFF.

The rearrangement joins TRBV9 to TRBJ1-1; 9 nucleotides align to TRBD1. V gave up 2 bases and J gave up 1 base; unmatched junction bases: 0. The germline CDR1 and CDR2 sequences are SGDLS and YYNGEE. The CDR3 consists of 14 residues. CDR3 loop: CASSVGQGNTEAFF. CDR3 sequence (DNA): TGTGCCAGCAGCGTGGGACAGGGGAACACTGAAGCTTTCTTT.

CDR3 in amino acids: CASSYFQVNSPLHF. As DNA, the CDR3 is TGTGCCAGCAGTTATTTCCAAGTGAATTCACCCCTCCACTTT. The chain is built from TRBV6-6 and TRBJ1-6, with D uncertain. With 3 bases removed from V and 7 bases from J, the gap between germline ends came to 10 bases. This CDR3 region has 14 residues. Germline V gene sequence: CDR1 MNHNY, CDR2 SVGAGI (reference sequence).

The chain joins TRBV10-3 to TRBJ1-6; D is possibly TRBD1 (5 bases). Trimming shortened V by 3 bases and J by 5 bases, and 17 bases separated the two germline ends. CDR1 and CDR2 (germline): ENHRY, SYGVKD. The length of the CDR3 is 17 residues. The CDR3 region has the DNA TGTGCCATCAGTGAAGGTAGGGGAGGACCGAATAATTCACCCCTCCACTTT. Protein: CAISEGRGGPNNSPLHF.

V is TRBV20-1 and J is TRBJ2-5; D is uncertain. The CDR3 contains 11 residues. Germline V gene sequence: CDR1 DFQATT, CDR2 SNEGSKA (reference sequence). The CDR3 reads CSLLARETQYF. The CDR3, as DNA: TGCAGCCTACTTGCGAGAGAGACCCAGTACTTC.

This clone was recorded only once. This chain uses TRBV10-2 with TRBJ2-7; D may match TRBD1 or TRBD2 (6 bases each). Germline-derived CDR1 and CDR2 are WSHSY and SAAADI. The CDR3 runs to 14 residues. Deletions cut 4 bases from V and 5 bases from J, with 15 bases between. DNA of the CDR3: TGCGCCAGCAGTGTTACAGGGAGGTTGAACGAGCAGTACTTC. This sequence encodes CASSVTGRLNEQYF.

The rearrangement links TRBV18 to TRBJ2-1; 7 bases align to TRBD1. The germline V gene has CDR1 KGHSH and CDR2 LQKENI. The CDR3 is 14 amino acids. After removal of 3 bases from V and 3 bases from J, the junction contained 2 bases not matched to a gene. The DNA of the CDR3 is TGTGCCAGCTCACCCCGGGACAGCTACAATGAGCAGTTCTTC. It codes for CASSPRDSYNEQFF.

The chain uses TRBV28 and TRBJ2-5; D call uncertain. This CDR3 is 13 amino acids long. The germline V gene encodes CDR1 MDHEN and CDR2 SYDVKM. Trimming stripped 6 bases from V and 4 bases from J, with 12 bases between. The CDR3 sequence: CASSLRRSETQYF. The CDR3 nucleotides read TGTGCCAGCAGCTTAAGGCGATCAGAGACCCAGTACTTC. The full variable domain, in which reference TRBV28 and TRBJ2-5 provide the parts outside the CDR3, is DVKVTQSSRYLVKRTGEKVFLECVQDMDHENMFWYRQDPGLGLRLIYFSYDVKMKEKGDIPEGYSVSREKKERFSLILESASTNQTSMYLCASSLRRSETQYFGPGTRLLVL.

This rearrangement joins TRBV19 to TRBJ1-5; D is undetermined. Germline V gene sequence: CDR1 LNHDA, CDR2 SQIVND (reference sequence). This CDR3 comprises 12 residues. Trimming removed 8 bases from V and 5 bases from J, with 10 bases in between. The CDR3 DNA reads TGTGCCAGTGGTCGGTTGGATCAGCCCCAGCATTTT. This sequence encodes CASGRLDQPQHF.

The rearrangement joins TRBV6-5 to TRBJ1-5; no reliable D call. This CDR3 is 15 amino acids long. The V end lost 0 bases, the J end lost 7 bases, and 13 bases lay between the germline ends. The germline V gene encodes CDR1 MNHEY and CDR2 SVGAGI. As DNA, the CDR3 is TGTGCCAGCAGTTACTCTCCGAGTAAGTGGCAGCCCCAGCATTTT. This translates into CASSYSPSKWQPQHF.

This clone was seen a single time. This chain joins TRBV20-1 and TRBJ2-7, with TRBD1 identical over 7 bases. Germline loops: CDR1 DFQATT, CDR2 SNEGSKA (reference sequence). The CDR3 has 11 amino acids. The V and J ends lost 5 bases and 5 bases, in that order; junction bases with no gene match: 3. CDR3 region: CSAGDSDEQYF. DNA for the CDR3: TGCAGTGCTGGGGACAGCGACGAGCAGTACTTC.

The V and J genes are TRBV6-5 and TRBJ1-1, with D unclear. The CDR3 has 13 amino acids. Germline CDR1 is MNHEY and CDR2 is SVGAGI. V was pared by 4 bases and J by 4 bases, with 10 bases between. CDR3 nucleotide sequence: TGTGCCAGCAGTTCTGGGGTCTTCACTGAAGCTTTCTTT. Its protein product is CASSSGVFTEAFF.

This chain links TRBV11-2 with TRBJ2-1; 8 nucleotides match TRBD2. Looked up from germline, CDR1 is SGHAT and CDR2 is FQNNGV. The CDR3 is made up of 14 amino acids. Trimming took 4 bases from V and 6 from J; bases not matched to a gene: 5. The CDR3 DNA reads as TGTGCCAGCAGCTCCAGGACTAGCAGCAATGAGCAGTTCTTC. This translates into CASSSRTSSNEQFF.

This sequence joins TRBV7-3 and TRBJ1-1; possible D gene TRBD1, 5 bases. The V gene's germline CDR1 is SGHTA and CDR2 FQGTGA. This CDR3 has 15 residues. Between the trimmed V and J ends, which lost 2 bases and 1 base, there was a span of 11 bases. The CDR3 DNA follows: TGTGCCAGCAGCTTATCATACCAGGGGAACACTGAAGCTTTCTTT. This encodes CASSLSYQGNTEAFF.

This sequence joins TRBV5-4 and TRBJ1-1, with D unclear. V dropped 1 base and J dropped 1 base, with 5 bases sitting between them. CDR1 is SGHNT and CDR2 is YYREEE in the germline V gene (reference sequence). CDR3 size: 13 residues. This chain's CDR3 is CASSLNANTEAFF. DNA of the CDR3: TGTGCCAGCAGCTTGAACGCGAACACTGAAGCTTTCTTT. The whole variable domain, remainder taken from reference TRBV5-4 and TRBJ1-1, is ETGVTQSPTHLIKTRGQQVTLRCSSQSGHNTVSWYQQALGQGPQFIFQYYREEENGRGNFPPRFSGLQFPNYSSELNVNALELDDSALYLCASSLNANTEAFFGQGTRLTVV.

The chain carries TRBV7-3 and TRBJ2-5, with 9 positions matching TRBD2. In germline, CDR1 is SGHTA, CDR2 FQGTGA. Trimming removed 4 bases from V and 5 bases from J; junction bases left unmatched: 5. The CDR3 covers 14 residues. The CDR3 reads CASSSAGGRETQYF. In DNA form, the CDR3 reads TGTGCCAGCAGCTCCGCGGGGGGGCGGGAGACCCAGTACTTC.

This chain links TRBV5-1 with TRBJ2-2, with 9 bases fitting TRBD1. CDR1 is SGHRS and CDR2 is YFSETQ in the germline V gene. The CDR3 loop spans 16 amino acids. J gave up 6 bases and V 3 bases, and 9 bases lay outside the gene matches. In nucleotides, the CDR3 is TGCGCCAGCAGCTGGTCGACACAGGGGGCGTCCGGGGAGCTGTTTTTT. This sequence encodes CASSWSTQGASGELFF.

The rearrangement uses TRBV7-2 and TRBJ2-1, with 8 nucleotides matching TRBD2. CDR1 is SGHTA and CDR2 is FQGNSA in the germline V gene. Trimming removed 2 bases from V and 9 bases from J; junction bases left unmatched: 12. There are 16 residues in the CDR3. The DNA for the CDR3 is TGTGCCAGCAGCTTATTTGGGACTAGGGGATTTGGTGAGCAGTTCTTC. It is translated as CASSLFGTRGFGEQFF.

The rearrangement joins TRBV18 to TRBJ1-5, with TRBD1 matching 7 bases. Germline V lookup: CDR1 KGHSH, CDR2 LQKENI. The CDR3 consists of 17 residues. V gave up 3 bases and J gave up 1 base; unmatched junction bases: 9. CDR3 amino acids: CASSPNGTVRSNQPQHF. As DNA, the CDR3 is TGTGCCAGCTCACCTAACGGGACAGTACGGAGCAATCAGCCCCAGCATTTT.

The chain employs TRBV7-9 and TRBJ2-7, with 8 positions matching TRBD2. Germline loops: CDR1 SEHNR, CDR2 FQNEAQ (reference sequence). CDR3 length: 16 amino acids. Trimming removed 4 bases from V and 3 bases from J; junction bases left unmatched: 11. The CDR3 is CASSSSWRGDVYEQYF. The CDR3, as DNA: TGTGCCAGCAGCTCAAGCTGGCGGGGGGATGTCTACGAGCAGTACTTC.

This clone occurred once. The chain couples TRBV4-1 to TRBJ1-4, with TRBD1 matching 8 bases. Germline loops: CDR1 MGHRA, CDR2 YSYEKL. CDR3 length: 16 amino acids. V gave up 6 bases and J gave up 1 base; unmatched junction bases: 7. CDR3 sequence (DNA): TGCGCCAGCAGACCCGGACAGGGAAGAACTAATGAAAAACTGTTTTTT. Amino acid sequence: CASRPGQGRTNEKLFF.

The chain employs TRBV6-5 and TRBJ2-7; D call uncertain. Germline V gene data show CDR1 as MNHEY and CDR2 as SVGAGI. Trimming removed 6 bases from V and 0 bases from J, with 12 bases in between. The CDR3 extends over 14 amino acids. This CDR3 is CASSRTVTSYEQYF. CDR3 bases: TGTGCCAGCAGCAGGACGGTTACCTCCTACGAGCAGTACTTC.

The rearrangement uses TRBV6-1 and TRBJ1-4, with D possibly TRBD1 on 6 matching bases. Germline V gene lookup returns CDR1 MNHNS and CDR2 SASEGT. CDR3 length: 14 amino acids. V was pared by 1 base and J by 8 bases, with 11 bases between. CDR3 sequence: CASSEGTALEKLFF. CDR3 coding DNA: TGTGCCAGCAGTGAAGGGACAGCGTTAGAAAAACTGTTTTTT.

CDR3 bases: TGTGCCAGCAGCGACAGGGGAGGATTCTACGAGCAGTACTTC. It is translated as CASSDRGGFYEQYF. The chain recombines TRBV2 with TRBJ2-7; 8 bases map to TRBD1. Germline values: CDR1 SNHLY, CDR2 FYNNEI. V dropped 6 bases and J dropped 3; count of bases not matched to a gene: 7. The CDR3 consists of 14 residues.

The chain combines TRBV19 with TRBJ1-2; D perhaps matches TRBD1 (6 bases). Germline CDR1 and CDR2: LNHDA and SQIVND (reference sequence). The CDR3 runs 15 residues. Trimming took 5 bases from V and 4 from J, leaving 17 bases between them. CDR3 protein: CASSSPGERLYGYTF. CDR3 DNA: TGTGCCAGTAGTTCCCCAGGGGAAAGGCTCTATGGCTACACCTTC.

This chain's CDR3 is CASSLRPKTIPYEQYF. The CDR3 nucleotides are TGTGCCAGCAGTTTAAGACCCAAGACCATTCCCTACGAGCAGTACTTC. The rearrangement links TRBV27 to TRBJ2-7; D unclear. The CDR3 covers 16 residues. V was clipped by 2 bases and J by 2 bases, with 16 bases between them. Germline CDR1 reads MNHEY; CDR2 reads SMNVEV (reference sequence).

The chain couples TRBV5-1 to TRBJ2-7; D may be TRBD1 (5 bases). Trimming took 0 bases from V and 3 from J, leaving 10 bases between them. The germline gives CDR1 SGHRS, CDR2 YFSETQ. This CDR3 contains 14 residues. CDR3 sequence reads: CASSLGNQGYEQYF. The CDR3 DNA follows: TGCGCCAGCAGCTTGGGGAATCAGGGCTACGAGCAGTACTTC.